Described below is a single T cell receptor (beta chain) sequence and its context. This CDR3 has 12 residues. Deletions cut 2 bases from V and 3 bases from J, with 5 bases between. The sample is drawn from a study of blood T cell repertoires in COVID-19. Study context: Samples taken during acute and convalescent COVID-19 were collected in the United States, Italy and Spain.

Categorization into cohorts depended on clinical history that participants reported. Either two negative PCRs, clearance, or symptom resolution qualified Cohort 3 donors as recovered. As processed by the authors: Reference gene primer amplification gave nucleated cell count estimates. The method was immunoSEQ multiplex PCR; TCRdb's version includes in-frame clones alone and lacks a portion of them. That table gives V, J and clone size, and the DNA gave D and trimming. This table has under 300,000 clones, about nine tenths appearing once. Source material: PBMCs or T cells enriched from blood (not recorded which). The clonotype was recovered from a man aged 18 to 30 who had recovered from COVID-19. The V gene is TRBV12-3 or TRBV12-4, the J gene TRBJ2-7; D remains unclear. The CDR3 DNA reads as TGTGCCAGCAGTTTATGGCTCTACGAGCAGTACTTC. This encodes CASSLWLYEQYF.